The rows below give T cell receptor beta chains drawn from one sample of a study of blood T cell repertoires in COVID-19. Using immunoSEQ multiplex PCR, the repertoire was profiled, and TCRdb retains in-frame clones only, with some absent. Altogether about 46,000 clones are present, 86% being singletons, with the ten largest covering approximately 3%. Sequenced material: PBMCs or T cells enriched from blood (not recorded which). Receptor source: a woman between 50 and 59 years old who had recovered from COVID-19. CDR3s include the opening cysteine and the closing phenylalanine or tryptophan. A D gene is named only where the DNA matches it firmly. A clone size is listed for some rows: how often the clone was seen (once, few, many), or a class if it is expanded.

clone size,D gene,V gene,J gene,CDR3 DNA,CDR3 protein
.,.,TRBV4-2,TRBJ2-7,TGTGCCAGCAGCCAAGAGGTTCGCGCCTCCTACGAGCAGTACTTC,CASSQEVRASYEQYF
.,.,TRBV21-1,TRBJ1-5,TGTGCCAGCTTAAATCAGCCCCAGCATTTT,CASLNQPQHF
.,TRBD1,TRBV5-1,TRBJ1-1,TGCGCCAGCAGCTCATCGGCAGGGGGCGCGTTCATTACTGAAGCTTTCTTT,CASSSSAGGAFITEAFF
.,.,TRBV7-9,TRBJ1-1,TGTGCCAGCAGCCAACGAAGACAGGAGATAAACACTGAAGCTTTCTTT,CASSQRRQEINTEAFF
.,TRBD2,TRBV28,TRBJ2-7,TGTGCCAGCAGGCGGACTAGCGGGGATTTCTACGAGCAGTACTTC,CASRRTSGDFYEQYF
.,.,TRBV6-2/TRBV6-3,TRBJ2-5,TGTGCCAGCAGTTACTCAACGGCGTCGGGGGAACGGGAGACCCAGTACTTC,CASSYSTASGERETQYF
.,TRBD1,TRBV6-5,TRBJ1-1,TGTGCCAGCAGTTACACGGGACAGCTCAACACTGAAGCTTTCTTT,CASSYTGQLNTEAFF
.,.,TRBV28,TRBJ1-3,TGTGCCAGCAGTTTGGGGGGGGGCAGCTCTGGAAACACCATATATTTT,CASSLGGGSSGNTIYF
few,TRBD2,TRBV27,TRBJ2-5,TGTGCCAGCAGTTTCGATAGCGGGAGCCGGCAAGAGACCCAGTACTTC,CASSFDSGSRQETQYF
few,.,TRBV7-2,TRBJ2-1,TGTGCCACCTCACTTAACTACAATGAGCAGTTCTTC,CATSLNYNEQFF
.,TRBD2,TRBV4-3,TRBJ2-3,TGCGCCAGCAGCCCAAGCCCGGGACTAGGTTCAGATACGCAGTATTTT,CASSPSPGLGSDTQYF
.,.,TRBV7-2,TRBJ2-1,TGTGCCAGCAGCTCCCCAAACAGAGACAATGAGCAGTTCTTC,CASSSPNRDNEQFF
.,.,TRBV28,TRBJ2-5,TGTGCCAGCAGCTTATTAAGACAGGCCGGGTCAATCGGGACCCAGTACTTC,CASSLLRQAGSIGTQYF
.,TRBD1,TRBV3-1/TRBV3-2,TRBJ1-2,TGTGCCAGCAGCCAAGGACAGGGAAGGGGGTATGGCTACACCTTC,CASSQGQGRGYGYTF
.,TRBD1,TRBV2,TRBJ2-1,TGTGCCAGCACCCGGACAGGGGGGTACAATGAGCAGTTCTTC,CASTRTGGYNEQFF
.,.,TRBV6-5,TRBJ1-1,TGTGCCAGCTGCGGGCATCTACTAGACGCTTTCTTT,CASCGHLLDAFF
.,.,TRBV5-1,TRBJ2-7,TGCGCCAGCAGCTTGGCCTCCGGCAGGTACGAGCAGTACTTC,CASSLASGRYEQYF
.,.,TRBV6-2/TRBV6-3,TRBJ1-2,TGTGCCAGCAGTTACCCGGTAAACTATGGCTACACCTTC,CASSYPVNYGYTF
few,TRBD2,TRBV11-2,TRBJ2-5,TGTGCCAGCAGCTTAGCGGGGGGGACCCAAGAGACCCAGTACTTC,CASSLAGGTQETQYF
.,TRBD2,TRBV7-2,TRBJ2-3,TGTGCCAGCAGCTTAAGACTAGCGGGAGGAGGTAGGGATACGCAGTATTTT,CASSLRLAGGGRDTQYF
.,TRBD2,TRBV10-2,TRBJ2-3,TGCGCCAGCAGTGCGACTAGCGGATACACAGATACGCAGTATTTT,CASSATSGYTDTQYF
.,TRBD1,TRBV28,TRBJ1-1,TGTGCCAGCAGTCGAGTACCGGGACAGGTGTTCATGAACACTGAAGCTTTCTTT,CASSRVPGQVFMNTEAFF
.,TRBD2,TRBV2,TRBJ2-2,TGTGCCAGCAGTGAACTAGCGGGGGCTGACACCGGGGAGCTGTTTTTT,CASSELAGADTGELFF
.,.,TRBV6-2/TRBV6-3,TRBJ2-4,TGTGCCAGCAGTGGGGCGACTCTAGCCAAAAACATTCAGTACTTC,CASSGATLAKNIQYF
.,.,TRBV20-1,TRBJ2-3,TGCAGTGCTAGTGCCAGAGGGACTAGCACAGATACGCAGTATTTT,CSASARGTSTDTQYF
.,TRBD2,TRBV2,TRBJ2-7,TGTGCCAGCAGTATAGCGGGTTCTAGCGAGCAGTACTTC,CASSIAGSSEQYF
.,.,TRBV11-2,TRBJ2-4,TGTGCCAGCAGCTTACAGGGGTCCAGCGACATTCAGTACTTC,CASSLQGSSDIQYF
.,.,TRBV9,TRBJ2-3,TGTGCCAGCAGCCCCGGGCGGGGCGCGTTTACAGATACGCAGTATTTT,CASSPGRGAFTDTQYF
.,.,TRBV19,TRBJ2-3,TGTGCCAGTGGACCTTCCGGGCGGGGAGATACGCAGTATTTT,CASGPSGRGDTQYF
few,.,TRBV27,TRBJ2-2,TGTGCCAGCAGGCGTAGCAGGGGTTCGTCCGGGGAGCTGTTTTTT,CASRRSRGSSGELFF
.,TRBD1,TRBV24-1,TRBJ2-1,TGTGCCACCAGTGATCCTCAGGGGGTAGCTTACAATGAGCAGTTCTTC,CATSDPQGVAYNEQFF
once,TRBD2,TRBV19,TRBJ2-5,TGTGCCAGTAACTCCGGGAGGGCCGTCCAAGAGACCCAGTACTTC,CASNSGRAVQETQYF
.,.,TRBV4-1,TRBJ1-1,TGCGCCAGCAGCCAAGTACAGGACACTGAAGCTTTCTTT,CASSQVQDTEAFF
.,TRBD2,TRBV9,TRBJ2-1,TGTGCCAGCAGCGTAGCGTCCGGGTGGGCTAGCGGGAGCCCCCAACAGGGTGAGCAGTTCTTC,CASSVASGWASGSPQQGEQFF
.,.,TRBV19,TRBJ1-1,TGTGCCAGTAGTTCAGGGTGGGGTATGGGCACTGAAGCTTTCTTT,CASSSGWGMGTEAFF
.,TRBD1,TRBV19,TRBJ1-1,TGTGCCAGTAGCGAGACAGGGGGTTCGAACACTGAAGCTTTCTTT,CASSETGGSNTEAFF
few,.,TRBV28,TRBJ1-5,TGTGCCAGCAGTTCGGGGGGGGCAAGGAATCAGCCCCAGCATTTT,CASSSGGARNQPQHF
.,TRBD1,TRBV18,TRBJ1-4,TGTGCCAGCTCACCACCGGACAGGGGGCAGACTAATGAAAAACTGTTTTTT,CASSPPDRGQTNEKLFF
.,.,TRBV4-1,TRBJ2-1,TGCGCCAGCAGCCAAGTGGGGAGAGGCTCCTACAATGAGCAGTTCTTC,CASSQVGRGSYNEQFF
once,TRBD2,TRBV5-4,TRBJ2-7,TGTGCCAGCAGCGCCGGGAGGGCCGGGTTTGAGCAGTACTTC,CASSAGRAGFEQYF
.,.,TRBV18,TRBJ1-2,TGTGCCAGCTCACAAGGGGCCGGGTTCTCTGGCTACACCTTC,CASSQGAGFSGYTF
.,TRBD1,TRBV5-5,TRBJ1-4,TGTGCCAGCAGCACCGGACAGGCTGCTGGAACTAATGAAAAACTGTTTTTT,CASSTGQAAGTNEKLFF
.,TRBD1,TRBV28,TRBJ1-2,TGTGCCAGCAGGTCCGGGACAGGGAACGGCTACACCTTC,CASRSGTGNGYTF
.,.,TRBV6-5,TRBJ1-4,TGTGCCAGCAGTTACAGGGGTGCCCTTAATGAAAAACTGTTTTTT,CASSYRGALNEKLFF
.,TRBD1,TRBV23-1,TRBJ1-1,TGCGCCAGCAGTTTAGGGGACAGGGGTTGCACTGAAGCTTTCTTT,CASSLGDRGCTEAFF